These 24 T cell receptor beta chains came from one sample sequenced in a study of T cell repertoires in cytomegalovirus infection. TCRdb re-called the reads with MiXCR, one entry per CDR3 protein. In the table there are about 770,000 distinct CDR3 sequences, about 27% of which are singletons. Their cognate antigens are unknown. This specimen consisted of cultured CD8+ T cells from PBMCs, obtained from culture after CMV antigen stimulation. The receptors derive from a human donor in good health (CMV status not recorded). Some clones in this sample may be carry-over from other donors' samples.

The CDR3 nucleotides read TGCGCCAGCAGCCTCCTGGGGGGCACCTACTACGAGCAGTACTTC. Its protein product is CASSLLGGTYYEQYF. V is TRBV4-1 and J is TRBJ2-7, with D perhaps given as TRBD1 or TRBD2 (6 bases each). This CDR3 is built from 15 residues. The germline CDR1 and CDR2 sequences are MGHRA and YSYEKL. V lost 4 bases and J 3 bases, leaving 16 bases between the germline ends.

There are a few counts of this clonotype. V and J are TRBV6-5 and TRBJ2-1, with 10 bases fitting TRBD1. V was clipped by 6 bases and J by 4 bases; unmatched bases: 6. This CDR3 is 15 amino acids long. Germline V gene lookup returns CDR1 MNHEY and CDR2 SVGAGI. CDR3 nucleotides: TGTGCCAGCAGCCCGGACAGGGGGGTTTACAATGAGCAGTTCTTC. Translated: CASSPDRGVYNEQFF.

This clonotype was detected many times. The chain joins TRBV7-2 to TRBJ2-1, with D possibly being TRBD1 (7 bases). With 5 bases removed from V and 7 bases from J, the gap between germline ends came to 21 bases. The CDR3 runs 16 residues. The germline CDR1 and CDR2 sequences are SGHTA and FQGNSA. The CDR3 reads CASSLGQGGLRNEQFF. CDR3 nucleotide sequence: TGTGCCAGCAGCCTGGGCCAGGGGGGCCTGAGGAATGAGCAGTTCTTC.

Ten or more counts support this clonotype. V and J are TRBV15 and TRBJ2-7, with TRBD1 matching over 12 bases. CDR1 and CDR2 from the germline V gene are LNHNV and YYDKDF (reference sequence). This CDR3 is 14 amino acids long. With 3 bases clipped from V and 5 bases from J, the junction kept 2 bases outside the gene matches. As DNA, the CDR3 is TGTGCCACCAGCAGCGGGACAGGGGGCCACGAGCAGTACGTC. It codes for CATSSGTGGHEQYV.

This clonotype was seen at least ten times. J is TRBJ1-6 and V is TRBV12-3 or TRBV12-4; TRBD1 aligns across 9 bases. The CDR3 totals 15 residues. V lost 5 bases, J lost 6 bases, and 5 bases stayed unmatched. The CDR3: CASSPGTGTNSPLHF. CDR3 bases: TGTGCCAGCAGTCCCGGGACAGGGACTAATTCACCCCTCCACTTT.

This chain joins TRBV4-1 and TRBJ2-3, with D possibly being TRBD1 (5 bases). Trimming took off 1 base at V and 2 bases at J, with 13 bases between the two ends. The CDR3 has 16 residues. Looked up from germline, CDR1 is MGHRA and CDR2 is YSYEKL. The DNA for the CDR3 is TGCGCCAGCAGCCAAGTCTCAGGGTATAACACAGATACGCAGTATTTT. Its protein is CASSQVSGYNTDTQYF.

The CDR3 DNA is TGTGCCAGCAGTTTAAGTGCTCGTGGGACAGGGGAGGGGTATGGCTACACCTTC. It is translated as CASSLSARGTGEGYGYTF. The chain uses TRBV28 and TRBJ1-2, with 10 bases matching TRBD1. The germline CDR1 and CDR2 sequences are MDHEN and SYDVKM. CDR3 size: 18 residues. V was clipped by 2 bases and J by 5 bases; unmatched bases: 14.

This clonotype was seen a few times. The genes are TRBV7-9 and TRBJ2-5; D possibly matches TRBD1 or TRBD2 (5 bases each). V was cut by 4 bases and J by 4 bases, with 10 bases left in between. Germline-derived CDR1 and CDR2 are SEHNR and FQNEAQ (reference sequence). There are 13 residues in the CDR3. The CDR3 nucleotides are TGTGCCAGCAGCTCCGCCGGGGCAGAGACCCAGTACTTC. Its protein is CASSSAGAETQYF.

This chain joins TRBV20-1 and TRBJ2-7; 8 positions match TRBD1. V was clipped by 2 bases and J by 1 base; unmatched bases: 4. Germline CDR1 and CDR2: DFQATT and SNEGSKA (reference sequence). The CDR3 runs 14 residues. The CDR3 DNA reads as TGCAGTGCTAGAAGGACAGGGAGGTCCTACGAGCAGTACTTC. This gives the protein CSARRTGRSYEQYF.

This chain joins TRBV5-4 and TRBJ1-2; no clear D gene. Germline CDR1 is SGHNT and CDR2 is YYREEE (reference sequence). This CDR3 contains 14 residues. Trimming cost V 0 bases and J 8 bases, with 14 bases left between them. CDR3: CASSLASGRPGYTF. In DNA, the CDR3 is TGTGCCAGCAGCTTGGCCTCGGGGAGACCCGGCTACACCTTC.

This clonotype has a handful of counts. The genes are TRBV20-1 and TRBJ1-2; no clear D. Germline CDR1 and CDR2: DFQATT and SNEGSKA (reference sequence). The CDR3 runs 14 residues. V was trimmed by 3 bases and J by 3 bases, leaving 14 bases between them. The CDR3 is CSASRPGRYYGYTF. The CDR3 DNA is TGCAGTGCTAGCAGACCGGGAAGATACTATGGCTACACCTTC.

This clonotype was seen a few times. The chain has TRBV7-6 and TRBJ2-5, with D maybe TRBD1 (5 bases). This CDR3 contains 15 residues. Per germline, CDR1 SGHVS and CDR2 FNYEAQ. Between the trimmed V and J ends, which lost 3 bases and 4 bases, there was a span of 15 bases. The CDR3: CASSFGTGLGETQYF. CDR3 nucleotides: TGTGCCAGCAGCTTTGGAACAGGTTTAGGAGAGACCCAGTACTTC.

This chain links TRBV20-1 with TRBJ2-3; TRBD2 aligns across 14 bases. The J segment lost 6 bases and the V segment lost 5 bases, leaving 10 bases of the junction unmatched. The germline V gene has CDR1 DFQATT and CDR2 SNEGSKA (reference sequence). The CDR3 spans 16 residues. The CDR3 protein is CSAWTSGGPVGDTQYF. The CDR3 nucleotides read TGCAGTGCTTGGACTAGCGGGGGGCCAGTAGGGGATACGCAGTATTTT.

The V and J genes are TRBV5-4 and TRBJ1-1, with D possibly TRBD1 on 6 matching bases. Between the trimmed V and J ends, which lost 0 bases and 5 bases, there was a span of 14 bases. The CDR3 covers 15 residues. CDR1 is SGHNT and CDR2 is YYREEE in the germline V gene (reference sequence). CDR3 in DNA: TGTGCCAGCAGCTTGGGGAAGGGGGGGGGGACTGAAGCTTTCTTT. Its protein is CASSLGKGGGTEAFF.

This chain links TRBV4-2 with TRBJ1-4, with D possibly TRBD1 on 5 matching bases. V was cut by 0 bases and J by 8 bases, with 13 bases left in between. The germline V gene encodes CDR1 LGHNA and CDR2 YNFKEQ. CDR3 size: 15 residues. Written as DNA, the CDR3 is TGTGCCAGCAGCCAAGACGGGGGGGGAGAGGAAAAACTGTTTTTT. It specifies CASSQDGGGEEKLFF.

The chain couples TRBV5-6 to TRBJ1-1; no reliable D call. This CDR3 spans 15 amino acids. Trimming removed 0 bases from V and 7 bases from J, with 16 bases in between. Per germline, CDR1 SGHDT and CDR2 YYEEEE. CDR3 nucleotides: TGTGCCAGCAGCTTGGCCAGATTCTTGTACGGTGAAGCTTTCTTT. Translating gives CASSLARFLYGEAFF.

This clonotype was counted between two and nine times. This chain joins TRBV4-3 and TRBJ2-5, with 7 bases identical to TRBD1. Germline-derived CDR1 and CDR2 are LGHNA and YSLEER. The length of the CDR3 is 16 residues. The trim removed 1 base at V and 1 base at J, leaving 6 bases unmatched. CDR3 in DNA: TGCGCCAGCAGCCAAGGACAGGGTATGGGCCAAGAGACCCAGTACTTC. Protein: CASSQGQGMGQETQYF.

This clonotype has only a few counts. The chain joins TRBV27 to TRBJ1-5; unclear D gene. Germline assignment: CDR1 MNHEY and CDR2 SMNVEV (reference sequence). This CDR3 contains 14 residues. Deletions cut 8 bases from V and 10 bases from J, with 21 bases between. The CDR3 bases are TGTGCCAGCTCCCCGGCCACCACCTCTTACCCCCAGCATTTT. It encodes CASSPATTSYPQHF.

The genes are TRBV6-2 or TRBV6-3 and TRBJ1-6; D gene uncertain. This CDR3 spans 14 amino acids. Germline V lookup: CDR1 MNHEY, CDR2 SVGEGT. Trimming left V 7 bases short and J 0 bases short, with 7 bases between. Written as DNA, the CDR3 is TGTGCCAGCACCCGATTCTCCTATAATTCACCCCTCCACTTT. Translating gives CASTRFSYNSPLHF.

This chain joins TRBV14 and TRBJ2-6; D is unresolved. Germline CDR1 reads SGHDN; CDR2 reads FVKESK. The CDR3 runs to 12 residues. The ends were cut back, 4 bases at V and 13 bases at J, with 11 bases in the middle. This CDR3 is CASSPARRVLTF. In nucleotides, the CDR3 is TGTGCCAGCAGCCCAGCCCGGCGGGTCCTGACTTTC.

This clonotype was seen at least ten times. The rearrangement joins TRBV28 to TRBJ2-1; no reliable D call. Germline V gene data show CDR1 as MDHEN and CDR2 as SYDVKM. The CDR3 length is 16 residues. Trimming took off 3 bases at V and 4 bases at J, with 16 bases between the two ends. The CDR3 is CASSFYPFRFYNEQFF. The CDR3 DNA follows: TGTGCCAGCAGTTTTTACCCTTTTCGGTTTTACAATGAGCAGTTCTTC.

This chain uses TRBV9 with TRBJ2-1; TRBD2 matches at 7 bases. Per the germline V gene, CDR1 is SGDLS and CDR2 is YYNGEE. This CDR3 comprises 14 residues. Trimming cost V 0 bases and J 7 bases; bases outside gene matches: 4. This chain's CDR3 is CASSVGLALNEQFF. In DNA, the CDR3 is TGTGCCAGCAGCGTAGGACTAGCTCTGAATGAGCAGTTCTTC.

This chain uses TRBV2 with TRBJ2-7; D not certain. The ends were cut back, 2 bases at V and 3 bases at J, with 17 bases in the middle. CDR1 SNHLY and CDR2 FYNNEI come from the germline V gene. CDR3 size: 16 residues. The CDR3 coding sequence is TGTGCCAGCAGTGAACCCGAGAGGCGGCCGATCTACGAGCAGTACTTC. This translates into CASSEPERRPIYEQYF.

CDR3 in DNA: TGTGCCACAAGCGGACAGGTTCCTTACAATGAGCAGTTCTTC. Encoded protein: CATSGQVPYNEQFF. The chain combines TRBV10-3 with TRBJ2-1; 7 bases map to TRBD1. Unmatched junction bases numbered 10, after V lost 10 bases and J lost 4 bases. Germline loops: CDR1 ENHRY, CDR2 SYGVKD. This CDR3 contains 14 residues.